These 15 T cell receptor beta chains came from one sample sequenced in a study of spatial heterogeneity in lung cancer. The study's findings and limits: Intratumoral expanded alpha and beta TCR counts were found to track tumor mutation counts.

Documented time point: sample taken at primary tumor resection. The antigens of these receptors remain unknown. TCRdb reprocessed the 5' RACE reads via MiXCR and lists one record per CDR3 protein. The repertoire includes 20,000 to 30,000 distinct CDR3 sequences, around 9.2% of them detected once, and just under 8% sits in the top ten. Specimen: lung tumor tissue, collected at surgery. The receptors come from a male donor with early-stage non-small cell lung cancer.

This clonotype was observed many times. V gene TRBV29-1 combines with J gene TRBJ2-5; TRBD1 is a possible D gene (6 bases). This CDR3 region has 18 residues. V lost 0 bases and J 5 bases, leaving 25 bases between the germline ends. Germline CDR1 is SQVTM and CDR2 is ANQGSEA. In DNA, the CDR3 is TGCAGCGTTGAAGAGATTGGAGTCCAGGGGAGAAGAATCGAGACCCAGTACTTC. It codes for CSVEEIGVQGRRIETQYF.

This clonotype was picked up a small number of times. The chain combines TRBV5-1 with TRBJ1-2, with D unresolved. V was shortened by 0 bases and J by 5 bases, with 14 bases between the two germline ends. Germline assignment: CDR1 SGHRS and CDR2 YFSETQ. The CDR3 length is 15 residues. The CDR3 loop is CASSLAGGFEYGYTF. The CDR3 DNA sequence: TGCGCCAGCAGCTTGGCCGGCGGATTTGAGTATGGCTACACCTTC.

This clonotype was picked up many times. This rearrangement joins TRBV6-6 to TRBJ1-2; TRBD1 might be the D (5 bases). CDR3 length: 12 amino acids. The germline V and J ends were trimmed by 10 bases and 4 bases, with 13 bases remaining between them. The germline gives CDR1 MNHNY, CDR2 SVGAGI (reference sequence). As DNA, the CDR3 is TGTGCCACCGGAGGGGCCTTCTATGGCTACACCTTC. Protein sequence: CATGGAFYGYTF.

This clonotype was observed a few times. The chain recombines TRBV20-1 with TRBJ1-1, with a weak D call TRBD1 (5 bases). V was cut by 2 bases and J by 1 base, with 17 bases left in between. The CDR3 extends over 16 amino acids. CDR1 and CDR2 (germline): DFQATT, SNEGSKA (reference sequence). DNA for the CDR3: TGCAGTGCTAGATATCCCAACGGGGGTGGGAACACTGAAGCTTTCTTT. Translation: CSARYPNGGGNTEAFF.

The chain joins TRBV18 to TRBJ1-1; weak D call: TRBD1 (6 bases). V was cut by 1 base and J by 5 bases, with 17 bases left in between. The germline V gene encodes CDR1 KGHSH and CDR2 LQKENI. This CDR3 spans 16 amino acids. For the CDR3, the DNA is TGTGCCAGCTCACCACTCAAAAACAGGGAGGGAACTGAAGCTTTCTTT. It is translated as CASSPLKNREGTEAFF.

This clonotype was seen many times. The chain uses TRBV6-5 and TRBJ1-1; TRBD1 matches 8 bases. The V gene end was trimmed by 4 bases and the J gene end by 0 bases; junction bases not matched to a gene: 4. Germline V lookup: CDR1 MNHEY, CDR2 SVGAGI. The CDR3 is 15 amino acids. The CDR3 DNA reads TGTGCCAGCAGTTCGGGACAGGTCATGAACACTGAAGCTTTCTTT. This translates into CASSSGQVMNTEAFF.

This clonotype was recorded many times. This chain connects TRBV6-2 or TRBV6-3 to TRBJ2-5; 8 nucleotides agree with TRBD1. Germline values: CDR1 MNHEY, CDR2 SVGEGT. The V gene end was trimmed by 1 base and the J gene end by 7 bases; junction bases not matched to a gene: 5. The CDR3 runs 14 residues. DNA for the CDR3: TGTGCCAGCAGTTACTACGGACAGGGTGTGACCCAGTACTTC. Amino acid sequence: CASSYYGQGVTQYF.

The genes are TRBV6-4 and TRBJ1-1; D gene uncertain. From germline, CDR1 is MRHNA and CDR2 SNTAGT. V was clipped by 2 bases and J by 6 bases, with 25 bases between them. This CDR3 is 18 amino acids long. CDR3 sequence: CASSDPRIKGKVGAEAFF. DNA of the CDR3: TGTGCCAGCAGTGACCCGAGGATAAAAGGGAAGGTCGGCGCTGAAGCTTTCTTT.

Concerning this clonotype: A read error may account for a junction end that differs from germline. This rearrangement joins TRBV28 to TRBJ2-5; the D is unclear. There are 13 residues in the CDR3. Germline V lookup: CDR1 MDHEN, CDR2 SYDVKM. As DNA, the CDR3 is TGTGCCGGCAGTCAGAACCTCCAAGAGACCCAGTACTTC. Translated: CAGSQNLQETQYF.

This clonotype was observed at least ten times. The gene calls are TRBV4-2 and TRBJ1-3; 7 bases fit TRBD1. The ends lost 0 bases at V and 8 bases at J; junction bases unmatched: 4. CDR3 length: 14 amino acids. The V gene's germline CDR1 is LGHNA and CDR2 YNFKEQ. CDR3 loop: CASSQEKGADTIYF. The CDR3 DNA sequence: TGTGCCAGCAGCCAAGAAAAGGGGGCGGACACCATATATTTT.

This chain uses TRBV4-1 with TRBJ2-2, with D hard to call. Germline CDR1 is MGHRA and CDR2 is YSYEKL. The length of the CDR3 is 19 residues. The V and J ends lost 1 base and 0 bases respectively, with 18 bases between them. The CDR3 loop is CASSQGPLRQEPNTGELFF. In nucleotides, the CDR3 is TGCGCCAGCAGCCAAGGGCCCCTCCGGCAGGAACCGAACACCGGGGAGCTGTTTTTT.

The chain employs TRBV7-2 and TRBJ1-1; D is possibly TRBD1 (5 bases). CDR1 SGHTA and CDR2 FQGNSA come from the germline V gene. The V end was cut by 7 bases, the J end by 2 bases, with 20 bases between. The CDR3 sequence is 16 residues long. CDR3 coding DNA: TGTGCCAGCACCCCCGGTCGTCGGGGCAGAAACACTGAAGCTTTCTTT. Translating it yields CASTPGRRGRNTEAFF.

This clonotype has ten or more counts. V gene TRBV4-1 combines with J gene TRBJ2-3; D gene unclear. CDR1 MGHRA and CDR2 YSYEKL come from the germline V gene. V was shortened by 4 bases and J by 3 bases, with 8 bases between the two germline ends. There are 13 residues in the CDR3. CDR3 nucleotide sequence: TGCGCCAGCAGCCCGCCTGGGACAGATACGCAGTATTTT. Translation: CASSPPGTDTQYF.

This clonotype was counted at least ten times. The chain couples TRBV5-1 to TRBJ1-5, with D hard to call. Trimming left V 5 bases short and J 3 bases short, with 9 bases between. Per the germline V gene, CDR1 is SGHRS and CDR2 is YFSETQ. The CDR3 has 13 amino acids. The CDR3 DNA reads TGCGCCAGCAGACTTGGCTACAATCAGCCCCAGCATTTT. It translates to CASRLGYNQPQHF.

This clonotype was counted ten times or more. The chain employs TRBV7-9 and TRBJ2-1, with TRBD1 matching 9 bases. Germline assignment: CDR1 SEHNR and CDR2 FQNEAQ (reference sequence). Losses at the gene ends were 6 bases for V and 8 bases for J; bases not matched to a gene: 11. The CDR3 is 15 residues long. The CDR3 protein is CASRFGTGKLDEQFF. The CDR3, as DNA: TGTGCCAGCAGGTTCGGGACAGGGAAGCTGGATGAGCAGTTCTTC. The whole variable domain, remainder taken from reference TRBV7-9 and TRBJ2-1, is DTGVSQNPRHKITKRGQNVTFRCDPISEHNRLYWYRQTLGQGPEFLTYFQNEAQLEKSRLLSDRFSAERPKGSFSTLEIQRTEQGDSAMYLCASRFGTGKLDEQFFGPGTRLTVL.